The 20 T cell receptor beta chains listed next were all sequenced from one sample in a study of cytomegalovirus exposure and HLA in healthy donors. Use of 60 Vbeta and 13 Jbeta primers characterized the PCR. Clones were read by immunoSEQ multiplex PCR, and TCRdb kept only the in-frame ones, dropping some. The sample records 100,000 to 150,000 clones, 70% to 85% being singletons. What was sequenced was PBMCs. The receptor source for this set is a woman aged 40 to 55 in good health and CMV-seropositive.

This chain uses TRBV6-6 with TRBJ2-1; 8 nucleotides align to TRBD2. The CDR3 has 16 residues. V dropped 2 bases and J dropped 5; count of bases not matched to a gene: 8. Germline-derived CDR1 and CDR2 are MNHNY and SVGAGI (reference sequence). CDR3 loop: CASSYSVAGGHNEQFF. The CDR3 DNA sequence: TGTGCCAGCAGTTACAGTGTGGCGGGAGGACACAATGAGCAGTTCTTC.

This clone came up once. The chain uses TRBV11-2 and TRBJ1-2; D might be TRBD1 (6 bases). The germline V gene has CDR1 SGHAT and CDR2 FQNNGV. V was clipped by 5 bases and J by 8 bases, with 24 bases between them. The CDR3 extends over 16 amino acids. Here the CDR3 reads CASSKNTGPLRGGYTF. In DNA form, the CDR3 reads TGTGCCAGCAGCAAAAACACGGGACCTCTAAGGGGGGGCTACACCTTC.

The chain recombines TRBV14 with TRBJ2-2; possibly TRBD1 for D (5 bases). Germline V gene data show CDR1 as SGHDN and CDR2 as FVKESK. The ends were cut back, 4 bases at V and 3 bases at J, with 15 bases in the middle. This CDR3 is built from 16 residues. This CDR3 is CASSRFAGIDTGELFF. In DNA form, the CDR3 reads TGTGCCAGCAGCCGTTTCGCAGGGATCGACACCGGGGAGCTGTTTTTT.

V gene TRBV6-5 combines with J gene TRBJ2-3; D remains unclear. The CDR3 has 11 residues. The V gene lost 4 bases and the J gene lost 6 bases, with 5 bases spanning the gap. CDR1 MNHEY and CDR2 SVGAGI come from the germline V gene. CDR3 protein: CASSFLDTQYF. CDR3 DNA sequence: TGTGCCAGCAGTTTTCTGGATACGCAGTATTTT.

The CDR3 region has the DNA TGTGCCAGCGCCACAGGGCGGAACACTGAAGCTTTCTTT. It specifies CASATGRNTEAFF. The chain uses TRBV19 and TRBJ1-1; D is perhaps TRBD1 (6 bases). This CDR3 comprises 13 residues. Per the germline V gene, CDR1 is LNHDA and CDR2 is SQIVND (reference sequence). V dropped 9 bases and J dropped 1 base, with 12 bases sitting between them.

The chain combines TRBV30 with TRBJ2-3; 9 bases line up with TRBD2. Germline V gives CDR1 GTSNPN, CDR2 SVGIG (reference sequence). The CDR3 loop spans 14 amino acids. J gave up 2 bases and V 3 bases, and 3 bases lay outside the gene matches. CDR3 in DNA: TGTGCCTGGAGGGCGGGAGGGGCCACAGATACGCAGTATTTT. Protein sequence: CAWRAGGATDTQYF. The full variable domain, completed using reference TRBV30 and TRBJ2-3, is SQTIHQWPATLVQPVGSPLSLECTVEGTSNPNLYWYRQAAGRGLQLLFYSVGIGQISSEVPQNLSASRPQDRQFILSSKKLLLSDSGFYLCAWRAGGATDTQYFGPGTRLTVL.

This chain uses TRBV19 with TRBJ2-7; 8 positions agree with TRBD2. There are 14 residues in the CDR3. V gave up 3 bases and J gave up 2 bases; unmatched junction bases: 3. From germline, CDR1 is LNHDA and CDR2 SQIVND (reference sequence). The CDR3 nucleotides are TGTGCCAGTAGTATGGGGACTAGACCCTACGAGCAGTACTTC. It codes for CASSMGTRPYEQYF.

This clone was found once. The rearrangement uses TRBV10-3 and TRBJ2-5; 8 bases match TRBD2. Judging by the DNA end, TRBJ2-7 fits better; the J call may be wrong. Germline V gene data show CDR1 as ENHRY and CDR2 as SYGVKD. This CDR3 spans 15 amino acids. DNA of the CDR3: TGTGCCATCAGTACAACTAGCGGAGGGGCCTACGAGCAGTACTTC. This translates into CAISTTSGGAYEQYF.

V is TRBV27 and J is TRBJ2-5; no reliable D call. Trimming left V 4 bases short and J 1 base short, with 7 bases between. CDR1 is MNHEY, CDR2 SMNVEV, per germline (reference sequence). The CDR3 has 13 amino acids. This CDR3 reads CASSSPSQETQYF. The CDR3 region has the DNA TGTGCCAGCAGTTCCCCCTCCCAAGAGACCCAGTACTTC.

V usage is TRBV10-3 and J usage is TRBJ2-7, with 11 nucleotides matching TRBD1. V lost 3 bases to trimming and J lost 9 bases; unmatched junction nucleotides: 4. Germline CDR1 ENHRY, CDR2 SYGVKD. The CDR3 is 13 amino acids. For the CDR3, the DNA is TGTGCCATCAGTGAAGAGGGACAGGGGGTGCAGTACTTC. This gives the protein CAISEEGQGVQYF.

This chain connects TRBV19 to TRBJ2-7; 12 nucleotides align to TRBD2. Trimming took 8 bases from V and 5 from J; bases not matched to a gene: 7. CDR1 and CDR2 from the germline V gene are LNHDA and SQIVND (reference sequence). The CDR3 runs to 14 residues. CDR3 nucleotide sequence: TGTGCCAGTCAAGCGACTAGCGGGAGTAACGAGCAGTACTTC. This gives the protein CASQATSGSNEQYF.

This clone was counted once. The chain joins TRBV7-9 to TRBJ2-1; 7 bases fit TRBD1. This CDR3 spans 11 amino acids. The germline V gene has CDR1 SEHNR and CDR2 FQNEAQ (reference sequence). V trimming: 10 bases; J trimming: 7 bases; junction bases outside the gene matches: 4. The CDR3 DNA follows: TGTGCCACAGAGGGGGCGAATGAGCAGTTCTTC. This translates into CATEGANEQFF. The variable domain in full, with the rest retrieved from reference TRBV7-9 and TRBJ2-1, is DTGVSQNPRHKITKRGQNVTFRCDPISEHNRLYWYRQTLGQGPEFLTYFQNEAQLEKSRLLSDRFSAERPKGSFSTLEIQRTEQGDSAMYLCATEGANEQFFGPGTRLTVL.

The rearrangement uses TRBV4-2 and TRBJ2-7, with D maybe TRBD1 (6 bases). The germline V and J ends were trimmed by 4 bases and 3 bases, with 28 bases remaining between them. CDR1 LGHNA and CDR2 YNFKEQ come from the germline V gene. The CDR3 is 19 residues long. CDR3 loop: CASSREGMSSWGQNYEQYF. In DNA, the CDR3 is TGTGCCAGCAGCCGAGAGGGCATGTCGTCGTGGGGACAAAACTACGAGCAGTACTTC.

This clone was detected only once. J is TRBJ2-7 and V is TRBV4-2; D is possibly TRBD2 (6 bases). The V end was cut by 1 base, the J end by 3 bases, with 16 bases between. CDR3 size: 16 residues. Germline V gene sequence: CDR1 LGHNA, CDR2 YNFKEQ. The CDR3 DNA sequence: TGTGCCAGCAGCCAAGTCTCGAGCGGGCCCAACTACGAGCAGTACTTC. Protein: CASSQVSSGPNYEQYF.

On this clone itself: The sample holds other DNA sequences that translate to the same CDR3. V and J are TRBV18 and TRBJ1-1; D unresolved. V lost 3 bases, J lost 4 bases, and 12 bases lay in between. Per germline, CDR1 KGHSH and CDR2 LQKENI. CDR3 length: 14 residues. The CDR3 sequence is CASSPDRGGTEAFF. CDR3 nucleotides: TGTGCCAGCTCACCCGACCGGGGTGGCACTGAAGCTTTCTTT.

V gene TRBV6-9 combines with J gene TRBJ2-5, with 10 bases lining up with TRBD2. The J call may be wrong; the DNA end is better matched by TRBJ2-7. CDR1 is MNHGY, CDR2 SVAAGI, per germline. The CDR3 extends over 15 amino acids. CDR3 sequence: CASRTLLAGIYEQYF. The CDR3 DNA is TGTGCCAGCAGGACCTTACTAGCGGGAATTTACGAGCAGTACTTC.

This chain uses TRBV6-4 with TRBJ1-1; D gene unclear. CDR3 size: 14 residues. Germline-derived CDR1 and CDR2 are MRHNA and SNTAGT. V lost 8 bases to trimming and J lost 1 base, with 14 bases between them. As DNA, the CDR3 is TGTGCCAGCCTTGCGCGGGCGGAGAACACTGAAGCTTTCTTT. Protein: CASLARAENTEAFF.

The rearrangement joins TRBV27 to TRBJ1-5; D remains unclear. Germline CDR1 is MNHEY and CDR2 is SMNVEV (reference sequence). V gave up 6 bases and J gave up 6 bases, with 9 bases separating them. The CDR3 has 12 amino acids. The CDR3 DNA reads as TGTGCCAGCAGCCCCGCCGGTCAGCCCCAGCATTTT. This encodes CASSPAGQPQHF.

Comment on this clone: Other DNA sequences in this sample translate to the same CDR3. The J gene is TRBJ1-1, the V gene TRBV5-1; no firm D call. The V gene's germline CDR1 is SGHRS and CDR2 YFSETQ. This CDR3 has 14 residues. Trimming pared 0 bases from V and 3 bases from J, leaving 9 bases between. This CDR3 reads CASSLAGGYTEAFF. The CDR3 DNA sequence: TGCGCCAGCAGCTTGGCCGGAGGTTACACTGAAGCTTTCTTT.

This chain joins TRBV5-1 and TRBJ2-7; D is perhaps TRBD2 (7 bases). Trimming pared 5 bases from V and 2 bases from J, leaving 20 bases between. Germline V gene lookup returns CDR1 SGHRS and CDR2 YFSETQ. This CDR3 spans 16 amino acids. CDR3 residues: CASSPGGTGGTYEQYF. For the CDR3, the DNA is TGCGCCAGCAGTCCCGGGGGGACGGGGGGCACCTACGAGCAGTACTTC.